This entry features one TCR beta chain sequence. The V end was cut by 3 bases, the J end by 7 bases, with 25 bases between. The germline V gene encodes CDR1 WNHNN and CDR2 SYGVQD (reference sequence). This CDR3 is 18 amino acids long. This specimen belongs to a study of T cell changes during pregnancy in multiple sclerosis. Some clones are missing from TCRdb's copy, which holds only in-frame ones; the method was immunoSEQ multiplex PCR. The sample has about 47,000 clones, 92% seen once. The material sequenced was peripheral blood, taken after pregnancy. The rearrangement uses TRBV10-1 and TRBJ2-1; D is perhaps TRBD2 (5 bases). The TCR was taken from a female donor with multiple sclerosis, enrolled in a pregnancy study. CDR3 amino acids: CASSDRSRRLGVPNEQFF. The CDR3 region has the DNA TGCGCCAGCAGTGACAGGTCAAGGAGGTTAGGCGTACCTAATGAGCAGTTCTTC.